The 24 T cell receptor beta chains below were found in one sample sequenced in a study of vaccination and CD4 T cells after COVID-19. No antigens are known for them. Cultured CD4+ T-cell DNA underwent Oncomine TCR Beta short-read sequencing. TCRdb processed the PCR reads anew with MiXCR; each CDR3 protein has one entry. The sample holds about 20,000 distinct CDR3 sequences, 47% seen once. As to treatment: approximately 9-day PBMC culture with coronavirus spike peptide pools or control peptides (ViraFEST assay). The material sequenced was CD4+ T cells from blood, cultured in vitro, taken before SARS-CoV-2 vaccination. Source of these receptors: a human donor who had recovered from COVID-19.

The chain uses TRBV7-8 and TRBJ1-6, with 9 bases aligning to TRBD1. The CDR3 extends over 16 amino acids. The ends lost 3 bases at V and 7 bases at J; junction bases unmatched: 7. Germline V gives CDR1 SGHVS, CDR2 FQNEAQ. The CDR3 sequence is CASSFLMTGGNSPLHF. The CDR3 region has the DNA TGTGCCAGCAGCTTTTTAATGACAGGGGGGAATTCACCCCTCCACTTT.

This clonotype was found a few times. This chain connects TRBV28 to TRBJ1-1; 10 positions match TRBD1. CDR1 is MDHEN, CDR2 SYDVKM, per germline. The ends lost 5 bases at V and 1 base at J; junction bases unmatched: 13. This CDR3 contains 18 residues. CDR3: CASSPIYRQGAGNTEAFF. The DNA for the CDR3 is TGTGCCAGCAGTCCCATATATCGACAGGGGGCGGGGAACACTGAAGCTTTCTTT.

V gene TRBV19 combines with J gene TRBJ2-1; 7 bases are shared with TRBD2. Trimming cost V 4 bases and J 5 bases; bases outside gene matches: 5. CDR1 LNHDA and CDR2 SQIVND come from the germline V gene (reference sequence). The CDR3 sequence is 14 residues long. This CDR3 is CASSKERGDNEQFF. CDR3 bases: TGTGCCAGTAGTAAGGAGCGGGGCGACAATGAGCAGTTCTTC. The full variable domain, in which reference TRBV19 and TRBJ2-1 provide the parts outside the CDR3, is DGGITQSPKYLFRKEGQNVTLSCEQNLNHDAMYWYRQDPGQGLRLIYYSQIVNDFQKGDIAEGYSVSREKKESFPLTVTSAQKNPTAFYLCASSKERGDNEQFFGPGTRLTVL.

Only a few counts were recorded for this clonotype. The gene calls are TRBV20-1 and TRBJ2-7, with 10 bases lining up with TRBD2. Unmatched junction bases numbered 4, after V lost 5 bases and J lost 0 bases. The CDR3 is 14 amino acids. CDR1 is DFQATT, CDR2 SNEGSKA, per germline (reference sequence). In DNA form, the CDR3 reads TGCAGTGCTGTAGCGGGAGGCGTCTCCTACGAGCAGTACTTC. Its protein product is CSAVAGGVSYEQYF.

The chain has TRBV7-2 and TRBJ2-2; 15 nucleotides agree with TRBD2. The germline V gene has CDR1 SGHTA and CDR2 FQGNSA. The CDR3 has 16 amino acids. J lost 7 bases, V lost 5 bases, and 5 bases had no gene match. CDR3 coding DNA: TGTGCCAGCAGCGCGGGACTAGCGGGAGGCATCGGGGAGCTGTTTTTT. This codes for CASSAGLAGGIGELFF.

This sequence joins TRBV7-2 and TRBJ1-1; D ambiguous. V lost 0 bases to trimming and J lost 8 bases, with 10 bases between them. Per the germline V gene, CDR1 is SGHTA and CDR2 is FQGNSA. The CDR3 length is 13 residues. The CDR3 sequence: CASSLAQLSEAFF. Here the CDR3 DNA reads TGTGCCAGCAGCTTAGCCCAGCTTTCAGAAGCTTTCTTT.

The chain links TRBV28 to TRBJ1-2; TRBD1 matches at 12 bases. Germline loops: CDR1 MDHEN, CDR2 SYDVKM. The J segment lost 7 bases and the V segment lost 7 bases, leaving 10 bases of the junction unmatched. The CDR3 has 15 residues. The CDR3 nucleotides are TGTGCCAGCAAACGATACGGGACAGGGGGCGTTGGCTACACCTTC. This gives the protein CASKRYGTGGVGYTF.

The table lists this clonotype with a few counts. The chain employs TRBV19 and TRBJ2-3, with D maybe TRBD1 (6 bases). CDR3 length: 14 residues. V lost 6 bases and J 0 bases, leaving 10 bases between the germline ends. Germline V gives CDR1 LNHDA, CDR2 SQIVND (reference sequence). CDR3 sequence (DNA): TGTGCCAGTAGGGTACAGGGAAGCACAGATACGCAGTATTTT. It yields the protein CASRVQGSTDTQYF.

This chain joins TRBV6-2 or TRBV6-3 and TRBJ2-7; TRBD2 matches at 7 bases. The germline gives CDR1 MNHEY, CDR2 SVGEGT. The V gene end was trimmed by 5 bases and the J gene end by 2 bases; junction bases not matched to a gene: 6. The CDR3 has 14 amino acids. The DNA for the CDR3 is TGTGCCAGCAGTCAGCGGGGCTTTCCCTACGAGCAGTACTTC. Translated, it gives CASSQRGFPYEQYF.

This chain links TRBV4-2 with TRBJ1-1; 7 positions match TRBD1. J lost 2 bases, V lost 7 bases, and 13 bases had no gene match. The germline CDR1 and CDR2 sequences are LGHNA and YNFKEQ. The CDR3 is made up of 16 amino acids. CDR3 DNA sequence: TGTGCCAGCACCTTTACCGGGACAGACCTAAACACTGAAGCTTTCTTT. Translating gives CASTFTGTDLNTEAFF.

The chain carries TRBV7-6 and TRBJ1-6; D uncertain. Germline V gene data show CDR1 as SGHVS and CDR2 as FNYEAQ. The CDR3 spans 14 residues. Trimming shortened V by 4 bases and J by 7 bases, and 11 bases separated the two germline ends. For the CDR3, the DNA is TGTGCCAGCAGCTCGAGAGACGGGAATTCACCCCTCCACTTT. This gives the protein CASSSRDGNSPLHF.

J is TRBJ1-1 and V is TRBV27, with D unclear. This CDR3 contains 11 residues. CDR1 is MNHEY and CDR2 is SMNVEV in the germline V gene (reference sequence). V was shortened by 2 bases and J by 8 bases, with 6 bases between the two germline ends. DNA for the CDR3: TGTGCCAGCAGTTTAAAGGGAGAAGCTTTCTTT. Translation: CASSLKGEAFF.

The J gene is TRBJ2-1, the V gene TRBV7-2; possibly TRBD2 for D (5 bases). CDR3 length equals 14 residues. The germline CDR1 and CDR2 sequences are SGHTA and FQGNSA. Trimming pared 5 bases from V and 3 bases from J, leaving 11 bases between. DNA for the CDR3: TGTGCCAGCAGCAGGGCTAGCCTCTACAATGAGCAGTTCTTC. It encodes CASSRASLYNEQFF.

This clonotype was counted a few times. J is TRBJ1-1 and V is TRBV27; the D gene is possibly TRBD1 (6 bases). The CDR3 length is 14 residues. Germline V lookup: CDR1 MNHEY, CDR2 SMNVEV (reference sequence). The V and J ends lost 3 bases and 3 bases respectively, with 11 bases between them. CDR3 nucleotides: TGTGCCAGCAGTTTCAAGGGGGGACACACTGAAGCTTTCTTT. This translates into CASSFKGGHTEAFF.

The CDR3 region is CASSDRDRGFGTF. The CDR3 coding sequence is TGTGCCAGCAGTGACCGGGACAGGGGGTTTGGGACCTTC. This chain connects TRBV6-1 to TRBJ1-2; 11 bases map to TRBD1. The germline gives CDR1 MNHNS, CDR2 SASEGT. V lost 3 bases to trimming and J lost 14 bases; unmatched junction nucleotides: 8. The CDR3 is 13 amino acids.

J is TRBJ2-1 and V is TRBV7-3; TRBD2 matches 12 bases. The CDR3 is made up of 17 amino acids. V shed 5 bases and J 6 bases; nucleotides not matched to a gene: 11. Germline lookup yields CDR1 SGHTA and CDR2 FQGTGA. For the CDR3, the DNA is TGTGCCAGCAGCCCCAACCTAGCGGGGGGGCCGGGCAATGAGCAGTTCTTC. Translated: CASSPNLAGGPGNEQFF.

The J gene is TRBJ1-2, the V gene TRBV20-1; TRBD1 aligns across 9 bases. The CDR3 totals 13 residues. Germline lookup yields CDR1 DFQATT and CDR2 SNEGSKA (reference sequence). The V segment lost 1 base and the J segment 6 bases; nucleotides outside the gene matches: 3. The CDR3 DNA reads TGCAGTGCTAGAGCCCGGACAGGGGATGGCTACACCTTC. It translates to CSARARTGDGYTF.

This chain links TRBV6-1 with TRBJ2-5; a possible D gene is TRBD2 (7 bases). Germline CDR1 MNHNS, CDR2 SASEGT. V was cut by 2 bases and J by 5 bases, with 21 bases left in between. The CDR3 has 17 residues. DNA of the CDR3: TGTGCCAGCAGTGAATGGGGGGGGCAAACCCCCCGGGAGACCCAGTACTTC. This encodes CASSEWGGQTPRETQYF.

CDR3 sequence reads: CASSSETGGQPQHF. CDR3 DNA sequence: TGTGCCAGTAGTTCAGAGACAGGGGGCCAGCCCCAGCATTTT. The gene calls are TRBV19 and TRBJ1-5; 10 bases line up with TRBD1. In germline, CDR1 is LNHDA, CDR2 SQIVND (reference sequence). The CDR3 covers 14 residues. The V segment lost 5 bases and the J segment 7 bases; nucleotides outside the gene matches: 5.

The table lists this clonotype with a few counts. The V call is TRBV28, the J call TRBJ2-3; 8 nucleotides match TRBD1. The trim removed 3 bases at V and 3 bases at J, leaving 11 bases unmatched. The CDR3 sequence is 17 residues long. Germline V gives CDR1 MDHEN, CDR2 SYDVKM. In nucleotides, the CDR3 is TGTGCCAGCAGTTTCTCTACCCCCGACAGGGGTACAGATACGCAGTATTTT. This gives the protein CASSFSTPDRGTDTQYF.

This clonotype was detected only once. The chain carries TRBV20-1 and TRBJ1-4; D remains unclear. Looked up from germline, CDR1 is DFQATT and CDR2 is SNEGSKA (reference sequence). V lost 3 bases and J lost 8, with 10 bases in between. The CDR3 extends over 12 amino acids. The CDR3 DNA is TGCAGTGCTAGGCGCTCAGGAGAAAAACTGTTTTTT. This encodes CSARRSGEKLFF.

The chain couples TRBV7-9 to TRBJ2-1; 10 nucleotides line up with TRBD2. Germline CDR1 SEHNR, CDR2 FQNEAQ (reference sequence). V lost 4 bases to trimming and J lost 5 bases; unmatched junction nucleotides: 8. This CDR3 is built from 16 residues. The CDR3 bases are TGTGCCAGCAGCTCTTTCGGGACTAGCGTAAACAATGAGCAGTTCTTC. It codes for CASSSFGTSVNNEQFF.

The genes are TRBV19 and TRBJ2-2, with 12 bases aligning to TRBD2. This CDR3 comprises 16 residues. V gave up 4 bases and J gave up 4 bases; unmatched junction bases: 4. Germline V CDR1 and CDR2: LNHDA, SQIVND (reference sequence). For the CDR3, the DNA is TGTGCCAGTAGTACCCTAGCGGGAGGGCCCACCGGGGAGCTGTTTTTT. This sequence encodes CASSTLAGGPTGELFF.

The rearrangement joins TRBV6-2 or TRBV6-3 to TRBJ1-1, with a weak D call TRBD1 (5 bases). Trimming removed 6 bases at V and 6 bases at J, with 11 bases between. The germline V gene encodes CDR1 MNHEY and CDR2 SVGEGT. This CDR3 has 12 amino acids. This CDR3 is CASSIGTPEAFF. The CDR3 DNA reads TGTGCCAGCAGCATCGGGACGCCTGAAGCTTTCTTT.